Listed here are 13 T cell receptor beta chains from one sample, sequenced in a study of CD8 T cells in ankylosing spondylitis. Study results and caveats: A TCR beta motif of roughly eight highly homologous variants seemed to mark ankylosing spondylitis blood.

TCRdb independently ran MiXCR on the 5' RACE reads; one entry per CDR3 protein. Found here are about 500,000 distinct CDR3 sequences, roughly 13% of them singletons; the top ten hold approximately 7%. Their cognate antigens are unknown. Sequencing used blood, either unsorted or a sorted T cell fraction (not recorded which). These receptors were obtained from a male donor with ankylosing spondylitis.

The table lists this clonotype with a few counts. The chain couples TRBV20-1 to TRBJ2-3; D is uncertain. Germline-derived CDR1 and CDR2 are DFQATT and SNEGSKA (reference sequence). V shed 7 bases and J shed 0 bases, with 8 bases lying between them. The CDR3 loop spans 12 amino acids. CDR3 sequence: CSVGTSTDTQYF. The CDR3 DNA reads as TGCAGTGTTGGAACTAGCACAGATACGCAGTATTTT.

This clonotype showed up just a few times. The chain links TRBV10-3 to TRBJ1-1; no definite D call. V dropped 0 bases and J dropped 1 base, with 6 bases sitting between them. CDR3 length equals 14 residues. From germline, CDR1 is ENHRY and CDR2 SYGVKD. CDR3 region: CAISESNGNTEAFF. DNA for the CDR3: TGTGCCATCAGTGAGTCGAACGGGAACACTGAAGCTTTCTTT.

V is TRBV5-1 and J is TRBJ2-1, with 7 nucleotides matching TRBD1. J was trimmed by 6 bases and V by 0 bases; bases with no gene match: 6. Germline lookup yields CDR1 SGHRS and CDR2 YFSETQ. The CDR3 contains 15 residues. CDR3 sequence (DNA): TGCGCCAGCAGCTTGGCAGGGGGAACGCGCAATGAGCAGTTCTTC. Amino acids: CASSLAGGTRNEQFF.

This clonotype was detected a few times. The chain recombines TRBV19 with TRBJ2-5, with TRBD1 identical over 8 bases. Germline CDR1 LNHDA, CDR2 SQIVND (reference sequence). The CDR3 covers 14 residues. The V and J ends lost 5 bases and 4 bases, in that order; junction bases with no gene match: 6. The CDR3 region is CASSLRDRIETQYF. The CDR3 DNA reads TGTGCCAGTAGTCTCCGGGACAGGATAGAGACCCAGTACTTC.

The chain uses TRBV24-1 and TRBJ1-2; D may be TRBD1 (5 bases). The CDR3 extends over 16 amino acids. The ends were cut back, 3 bases at V and 6 bases at J, with 19 bases in the middle. Germline V lookup: CDR1 KGHDR, CDR2 SFDVKD. CDR3 loop: CATSDPSRGDIDGYTF. DNA of the CDR3: TGTGCCACCAGTGATCCATCCCGGGGCGACATCGATGGCTACACCTTC.

The chain recombines TRBV6-2 or TRBV6-3 with TRBJ1-5; no definite D call. Germline CDR1 and CDR2: MNHEY and SVGEGT. V lost 2 bases to trimming and J lost 6 bases, with 14 bases between them. CDR3 length: 15 residues. The CDR3 loop is CASSYEDPTSQPQHF. CDR3 DNA: TGTGCCAGCAGTTACGAGGATCCTACGTCTCAGCCCCAGCATTTT.

In this sample, this clonotype turned up once. The genes are TRBV24-1 and TRBJ2-5; 16 bases are shared with TRBD2. Germline V gene data show CDR1 as KGHDR and CDR2 as SFDVKD. Trimming took 7 bases from V and 5 from J; bases not matched to a gene: 12. The CDR3 is 18 amino acids. Written as DNA, the CDR3 is TGTGCCACCAGGGACAGCTCCGGGACTAGCGGGAGGGCGGAGACCCAGTACTTC. Translating gives CATRDSSGTSGRAETQYF.

A single count supports this clonotype. The genes are TRBV19 and TRBJ1-1; TRBD1 is a possible D gene (6 bases). CDR1 is LNHDA, CDR2 SQIVND, per germline (reference sequence). Deletions cut 6 bases from V and 10 bases from J, with 18 bases between. The CDR3 consists of 13 residues. Written as DNA, the CDR3 is TGTGCCAGTAGGCCCCGGCTCTCCAGGGGAGCTTTCTTT. Encoded protein: CASRPRLSRGAFF.

This clonotype has more than one count but fewer than ten. This chain joins TRBV20-1 and TRBJ2-7, with 7 bases aligning to TRBD1. Per germline, CDR1 DFQATT and CDR2 SNEGSKA (reference sequence). V shed 1 base, J shed 2 bases, and the junction held 5 bases outside the gene matches. This CDR3 has 14 residues. The CDR3 here is CSARAPGGTYEQYF. The CDR3 nucleotides read TGCAGTGCTAGAGCCCCAGGGGGAACCTACGAGCAGTACTTC.

The chain employs TRBV20-1 and TRBJ2-1; D is undetermined. Trimming took 3 bases from V and 3 from J, leaving 9 bases between them. The CDR3 consists of 13 residues. The germline V gene has CDR1 DFQATT and CDR2 SNEGSKA (reference sequence). The CDR3 DNA reads TGCAGTGCTAGGAGTGAAGTCTACAATGAGCAGTTCTTC. Amino acids: CSARSEVYNEQFF.

This clonotype was seen a handful of times. J is TRBJ2-5 and V is TRBV14; 9 positions match TRBD2. Germline CDR1 and CDR2: SGHDN and FVKESK. CDR3 length: 15 amino acids. V gave up 4 bases and J gave up 4 bases; unmatched junction bases: 7. The CDR3 DNA is TGTGCCAGCAGCCGGATTAGCGGGAGAGGAGAGACCCAGTACTTC. Protein product: CASSRISGRGETQYF.

The chain uses TRBV7-9 and TRBJ1-2; 12 bases match TRBD1. Trimming at V came to 0 bases and at J to 8 bases, leaving 4 bases not matched to a gene. The CDR3 consists of 15 residues. The germline V gene encodes CDR1 SEHNR and CDR2 FQNEAQ (reference sequence). CDR3 coding DNA: TGTGCCAGCAGCTTAGCCGGGACAGGGGGCGAGGGCTACACCTTC. This encodes CASSLAGTGGEGYTF.

This clonotype has at least ten counts. This chain links TRBV20-1 with TRBJ2-4; 8 nucleotides match TRBD2. The CDR3 has 14 residues. CDR1 is DFQATT, CDR2 SNEGSKA, per germline (reference sequence). V was pared by 5 bases and J by 2 bases, with 5 bases of the junction left unmatched. CDR3 amino acids: CSAEAGAPKNIQYF. The CDR3 DNA follows: TGCAGTGCTGAAGCGGGAGCTCCCAAAAACATTCAGTACTTC.